The rows below give T cell receptor beta chains drawn from one sample of a study of blood T cell repertoires in COVID-19. The protocol was immunoSEQ multiplex PCR, while the TCRdb copy is restricted to in-frame clones and leaves out a portion. The sample carries some 150,000 clones, 65% to 90% recorded once. Sequencing was carried out using PBMCs or T cells enriched from blood (not recorded which). Receptors were obtained from a man aged 45-60 years who had recovered from COVID-19. Each CDR3 is given without its conserved first and last residue. A row's size may be missing; if present it is once, few, many or a size class.

j_gene: TRBJ1-6
v_gene: TRBV7-9
abundance: -
CDR3aa: ASSSRDRGRNSPLH

j_gene: TRBJ1-1
v_gene: TRBV6-5
abundance: few
CDR3aa: ASSSHGGRSTEAF

j_gene: TRBJ2-7
v_gene: TRBV6-5
abundance: -
CDR3aa: ASSPTGLNYEQY

j_gene: TRBJ2-3
v_gene: TRBV30
abundance: -
CDR3aa: AWNMLTDTQY

j_gene: TRBJ2-3
v_gene: TRBV18
abundance: -
CDR3aa: ASSPPSGTSTDTQY

j_gene: TRBJ2-3
v_gene: TRBV5-8
abundance: once
CDR3aa: ASSSGQGSDNTQY

j_gene: TRBJ2-2
v_gene: TRBV6-4
abundance: -
CDR3aa: ASSDRTGGTGELF

j_gene: TRBJ1-5
v_gene: TRBV27
abundance: -
CDR3aa: ASSLAGGNQPQH

j_gene: TRBJ2-5
v_gene: TRBV4-1
abundance: -
CDR3aa: ASSRSGQETQY

j_gene: TRBJ1-2
v_gene: TRBV5-1
abundance: -
CDR3aa: ASSSRQGDNYGYT

j_gene: TRBJ1-1
v_gene: TRBV6-5
abundance: -
CDR3aa: ASSSRGKTEAF

j_gene: TRBJ2-7
v_gene: TRBV11-2
abundance: -
CDR3aa: ASSLGRGQYEQY

j_gene: TRBJ1-5
v_gene: TRBV19
abundance: many
CDR3aa: ASSGTGGGQPQH

j_gene: TRBJ1-5
v_gene: TRBV18
abundance: -
CDR3aa: ASSPGQGNQPQH

j_gene: TRBJ2-1
v_gene: TRBV6-5
abundance: -
CDR3aa: ASSNRDSVAEQF

j_gene: TRBJ2-7
v_gene: TRBV5-1
abundance: once
CDR3aa: ASSLGAGGGAAEQY

j_gene: TRBJ1-1
v_gene: TRBV27
abundance: -
CDR3aa: ASKLDRGLNTEAF

j_gene: TRBJ1-5
v_gene: TRBV14
abundance: -
CDR3aa: ASSQGASQPQH

j_gene: TRBJ1-3
v_gene: TRBV30
abundance: few
CDR3aa: AWSVSRGAFSGNTIY

j_gene: TRBJ1-4
v_gene: TRBV3-1/TRBV3-2
abundance: -
CDR3aa: ASSQAQTGGGEKLF

j_gene: TRBJ1-1
v_gene: TRBV10-3
abundance: -
CDR3aa: AISVQGDGTEAF

j_gene: TRBJ2-1
v_gene: TRBV9
abundance: -
CDR3aa: ASSLLLGQGGPDEQF

j_gene: TRBJ2-7
v_gene: TRBV19
abundance: -
CDR3aa: ASSIGSRYGETYEQY

j_gene: TRBJ1-2
v_gene: TRBV18
abundance: -
CDR3aa: ASSRGQQEPLGYGYT

j_gene: TRBJ1-4
v_gene: TRBV30
abundance: -
CDR3aa: AWRDRGNEKLF

j_gene: TRBJ1-2
v_gene: TRBV30
abundance: once
CDR3aa: AWARAPTGTGVHYGYT

j_gene: TRBJ2-3
v_gene: TRBV11-3
abundance: -
CDR3aa: ASSLGASTDTQY